The rows below give T cell receptor beta chains drawn from one sample of a study of T-cell memory formation after mild COVID-19. TCRdb reprocessed the 5' RACE reads with MiXCR, giving one entry per CDR3 protein. The sample yields 380,000 or so distinct CDR3 sequences, 14% seen once. Sequencing was performed on PBMCs or a T cell subset sorted from them (not recorded which). These receptors all come from a man aged 18 to 29 who had mild COVID-19 (a few samples of this study predate the infection). Cell type and time point are not known. Each CDR3 is given with its conserved first and last residue. A D gene is named only where the DNA matches it firmly. The size of a clone is reported for some rows only, either as once, few or many, or as a class for expanded clones.

V gene: TRBV5-1
D gene: NA
J gene: TRBJ1-2
CDR3 length: 14
clone size: many
CDR3 protein: CASSLWTENYGYTF
CDR3 DNA: TGCGCCAGCAGCCTGTGGACGGAGAACTATGGCTACACCTTC

V gene: TRBV5-6
D gene: NA
J gene: TRBJ2-3
CDR3 length: 14
clone size: NA
CDR3 protein: CASSRPGGQDTQYF
CDR3 DNA: TGTGCCAGCAGCCGGCCGGGGGGCCAAGATACGCAGTATTTT

V gene: TRBV30
D gene: NA
J gene: TRBJ1-1
CDR3 length: 14
clone size: NA
CDR3 protein: CAWTPDRLNTEAFF
CDR3 DNA: TGTGCCTGGACCCCCGACAGACTGAACACTGAAGCTTTCTTT

V gene: TRBV7-9
D gene: NA
J gene: TRBJ2-7
CDR3 length: 15
clone size: NA
CDR3 protein: CASSPGGMRTYEQYF
CDR3 DNA: TGTGCCAGCAGCCCAGGTGGGATGAGGACCTACGAGCAGTACTTC

V gene: TRBV7-2
D gene: NA
J gene: TRBJ2-3
CDR3 length: 16
clone size: NA
CDR3 protein: CASSLGAVRITDTQYF
CDR3 DNA: TGTGCCAGCAGCTTAGGCGCTGTGCGAATCACAGATACGCAGTATTTT

V gene: TRBV10-3
D gene: TRBD2
J gene: TRBJ2-3
CDR3 length: 14
clone size: NA
CDR3 protein: CAIRSGPGGDTQYF
CDR3 DNA: TGTGCCATCAGGAGCGGGCCGGGAGGAGATACGCAGTATTTT

V gene: TRBV9
D gene: NA
J gene: TRBJ2-2
CDR3 length: 15
clone size: NA
CDR3 protein: CASSARLPPGGELFF
CDR3 DNA: TGTGCCAGCAGCGCAAGACTGCCCCCCGGGGGGGAGCTGTTTTTT

V gene: TRBV5-1
D gene: TRBD1
J gene: TRBJ1-1
CDR3 length: 16
clone size: NA
CDR3 protein: CASSDGQGGMNTEAFF
CDR3 DNA: TGCGCCAGCAGCGACGGACAGGGGGGAATGAACACTGAAGCTTTCTTT

V gene: TRBV9
D gene: NA
J gene: TRBJ2-2
CDR3 length: 14
clone size: few
CDR3 protein: CASSPGANTGELFF
CDR3 DNA: TGTGCCAGCAGCCCAGGGGCGAACACCGGGGAGCTGTTTTTT

V gene: TRBV7-8
D gene: NA
J gene: TRBJ2-1
CDR3 length: 15
clone size: few
CDR3 protein: CASSLSRGSYNEQFF
CDR3 DNA: TGTGCCAGCAGCTTAAGCCGGGGCTCCTACAATGAGCAGTTCTTC

V gene: TRBV7-2
D gene: TRBD1
J gene: TRBJ1-2
CDR3 length: 16
clone size: few
CDR3 protein: CASSLRRGGANYGYTF
CDR3 DNA: TGTGCCAGCAGCTTAAGGAGAGGGGGCGCGAACTATGGCTACACCTTC

V gene: TRBV27
D gene: NA
J gene: TRBJ1-6
CDR3 length: 16
clone size: NA
CDR3 protein: CASRPPGSSYNSPLHF
CDR3 DNA: TGTGCCAGCAGGCCCCCCGGGAGCTCCTATAATTCACCCCTCCACTTT

V gene: TRBV3-1
D gene: NA
J gene: TRBJ1-6
CDR3 length: 14
clone size: few
CDR3 protein: CASSQLRDTSPLHF
CDR3 DNA: TGTGCCAGCAGCCAACTCCGGGACACTTCACCCCTCCACTTT

V gene: TRBV5-4
D gene: TRBD2
J gene: TRBJ2-1
CDR3 length: 16
clone size: few
CDR3 protein: CASSLSRGGAYYEQFF
CDR3 DNA: TGTGCCAGCAGCTTATCTCGCGGGGGGGCCTATTATGAGCAGTTCTTC

V gene: TRBV27
D gene: NA
J gene: TRBJ1-1
CDR3 length: 13
clone size: many
CDR3 protein: CASSINTRMTAFF
CDR3 DNA: TGTGCCAGCAGTATTAACACCCGGATGACAGCTTTCTTT

V gene: TRBV20-1
D gene: TRBD1
J gene: TRBJ1-1
CDR3 length: 15
clone size: few
CDR3 protein: CSARAGGTVNTEAFF
CDR3 DNA: TGCAGTGCTAGAGCCGGCGGGACAGTGAACACTGAAGCTTTCTTT

V gene: TRBV12-3/TRBV12-4
D gene: TRBD2
J gene: TRBJ2-3
CDR3 length: 16
clone size: NA
CDR3 protein: CASSPLAGGYTDTQYF
CDR3 DNA: TGTGCCAGCAGTCCCCTCGCGGGGGGGTACACAGATACGCAGTATTTT

V gene: TRBV27
D gene: NA
J gene: TRBJ2-4
CDR3 length: 13
clone size: NA
CDR3 protein: CASSLGGGNIQYF
CDR3 DNA: TGTGCCAGCAGTTTAGGAGGGGGGAACATTCAGTACTTC

V gene: TRBV6-1
D gene: NA
J gene: TRBJ2-1
CDR3 length: 14
clone size: NA
CDR3 protein: CASSGMLRSNEQFF
CDR3 DNA: TGTGCCAGCAGTGGCATGTTAAGGAGCAATGAGCAGTTCTTC

V gene: TRBV6-6
D gene: TRBD1
J gene: TRBJ1-5
CDR3 length: 17
clone size: few
CDR3 protein: CASSSTRDRRSNQPQHF
CDR3 DNA: TGTGCCAGCAGTTCAACCCGGGACAGGAGATCCAATCAGCCCCAGCATTTT

V gene: TRBV5-1
D gene: NA
J gene: TRBJ2-7
CDR3 length: 13
clone size: NA
CDR3 protein: CASSLGDILEQYF
CDR3 DNA: TGCGCCAGCAGCTTGGGGGATATCCTGGAGCAGTACTTC

V gene: TRBV20-1
D gene: NA
J gene: TRBJ1-1
CDR3 length: 13
clone size: many
CDR3 protein: CSAFVPMNTEAFF
CDR3 DNA: TGCAGTGCTTTTGTTCCGATGAACACTGAAGCTTTCTTT

V gene: TRBV6-4
D gene: NA
J gene: TRBJ2-4
CDR3 length: 14
clone size: NA
CDR3 protein: CASSDGGDGSIQYF
CDR3 DNA: TGTGCCAGCAGTGACGGGGGAGATGGTAGCATTCAGTACTTC

V gene: TRBV11-2
D gene: NA
J gene: TRBJ2-5
CDR3 length: 16
clone size: few
CDR3 protein: CASSSVARAGQETQYF
CDR3 DNA: TGTGCCAGCAGCTCAGTCGCAAGGGCCGGACAAGAGACCCAGTACTTC

V gene: TRBV6-5
D gene: TRBD1
J gene: TRBJ1-5
CDR3 length: 14
clone size: few
CDR3 protein: CASSTGAAPRPQHF
CDR3 DNA: TGTGCCAGCAGTACAGGGGCCGCTCCCAGGCCCCAGCATTTT

V gene: TRBV7-9
D gene: TRBD1
J gene: TRBJ1-2
CDR3 length: 12
clone size: many
CDR3 protein: CASMTGPMGYTF
CDR3 DNA: TGTGCCAGCATGACAGGGCCCATGGGCTACACCTTC

V gene: TRBV6-2/TRBV6-3
D gene: NA
J gene: TRBJ2-1
CDR3 length: 14
clone size: few
CDR3 protein: CASSLQGLGNEQFF
CDR3 DNA: TGTGCCAGCAGTCTACAGGGTTTAGGGAATGAGCAGTTCTTC

V gene: TRBV4-3
D gene: NA
J gene: TRBJ1-4
CDR3 length: 16
clone size: few
CDR3 protein: CASSQAPAALLEKLFF
CDR3 DNA: TGCGCCAGCAGCCAAGCCCCCGCCGCCCTGTTAGAAAAACTGTTTTTT

V gene: TRBV18
D gene: NA
J gene: TRBJ2-1
CDR3 length: 13
clone size: once
CDR3 protein: CASQLATYNEQFF
CDR3 DNA: TGTGCCAGCCAACTAGCAACCTACAATGAGCAGTTCTTC

V gene: TRBV10-3
D gene: TRBD2
J gene: TRBJ2-1
CDR3 length: 13
clone size: few
CDR3 protein: CAIGRESYNEQFF
CDR3 DNA: TGTGCCATCGGGAGGGAGTCCTACAATGAGCAGTTCTTC

V gene: TRBV6-4
D gene: TRBD1
J gene: TRBJ2-3
CDR3 length: 15
clone size: many
CDR3 protein: CASSDSQGSTDTQYF
CDR3 DNA: TGTGCCAGCAGTGACTCACAGGGGTCAACAGATACGCAGTATTTT

V gene: TRBV29-1
D gene: NA
J gene: TRBJ1-1
CDR3 length: 13
clone size: NA
CDR3 protein: CSVEPGSNTEAFF
CDR3 DNA: TGCAGCGTTGAACCTGGGTCCAACACTGAAGCTTTCTTT

V gene: TRBV28
D gene: TRBD2
J gene: TRBJ2-1
CDR3 length: 16
clone size: NA
CDR3 protein: CASRAAGLSSYNEQFF
CDR3 DNA: TGTGCCAGCAGGGCAGCGGGGCTAAGCTCCTACAATGAGCAGTTCTTC

V gene: TRBV7-2
D gene: TRBD1
J gene: TRBJ1-2
CDR3 length: 15
clone size: NA
CDR3 protein: CASSRTGGRGYGYTF
CDR3 DNA: TGTGCCAGCAGCCGGACAGGGGGCAGGGGCTATGGCTACACCTTC

V gene: TRBV12-3/TRBV12-4
D gene: TRBD1
J gene: TRBJ1-4
CDR3 length: 15
clone size: NA
CDR3 protein: CASSRIDRGNEKLFF
CDR3 DNA: TGTGCCAGCAGCCGCATCGACAGGGGGAATGAAAAACTGTTTTTT

V gene: TRBV18
D gene: TRBD1
J gene: TRBJ2-7
CDR3 length: 15
clone size: few
CDR3 protein: CASSPGTGVFYEQYF
CDR3 DNA: TGTGCCAGCTCACCCGGGACAGGGGTTTTCTACGAGCAGTACTTC

V gene: TRBV12-3/TRBV12-4
D gene: TRBD2
J gene: TRBJ2-5
CDR3 length: 15
clone size: NA
CDR3 protein: CASSFIAGAIETQYF
CDR3 DNA: TGTGCCAGCAGTTTTATAGCGGGGGCGATCGAGACCCAGTACTTC

V gene: TRBV29-1
D gene: TRBD1
J gene: TRBJ1-3
CDR3 length: 12
clone size: NA
CDR3 protein: CSVGTGGNTIYF
CDR3 DNA: TGCAGCGTTGGGACAGGTGGAAACACCATATATTTT

V gene: TRBV18
D gene: NA
J gene: TRBJ2-5
CDR3 length: 13
clone size: NA
CDR3 protein: CASSPDAQETQYF
CDR3 DNA: TGTGCCAGCTCCCCCGACGCTCAAGAGACCCAGTACTTC

V gene: TRBV7-9
D gene: NA
J gene: TRBJ2-4
CDR3 length: 15
clone size: few
CDR3 protein: CASSLDRWTKNIQYF
CDR3 DNA: TGTGCCAGCAGCTTAGACAGGTGGACCAAAAACATTCAGTACTTC

V gene: TRBV7-2
D gene: NA
J gene: TRBJ2-3
CDR3 length: 15
clone size: few
CDR3 protein: CASSLQSWVEDTQYF
CDR3 DNA: TGTGCCAGCAGCTTACAGTCTTGGGTTGAAGATACGCAGTATTTT

V gene: TRBV6-5
D gene: NA
J gene: TRBJ2-7
CDR3 length: 17
clone size: NA
CDR3 protein: CASSYGVAGQGFRKQYF
CDR3 DNA: TGTGCCAGCAGTTACGGTGTCGCGGGTCAGGGTTTTCGGAAGCAGTACTTC

V gene: TRBV7-9
D gene: TRBD2
J gene: TRBJ2-5
CDR3 length: 14
clone size: many
CDR3 protein: CASSRIGGQETQYF
CDR3 DNA: TGTGCCAGCAGCCGGATCGGGGGGCAAGAGACCCAGTACTTC

V gene: TRBV13
D gene: NA
J gene: TRBJ2-5
CDR3 length: 13
clone size: few
CDR3 protein: CASSPRPRETQYF
CDR3 DNA: TGTGCCAGCAGCCCCCGGCCGAGGGAGACCCAGTACTTC

V gene: TRBV27
D gene: NA
J gene: TRBJ1-5
CDR3 length: 15
clone size: few
CDR3 protein: CASRGGRYSNQPQHF
CDR3 DNA: TGTGCCAGCAGGGGGGGACGGTATAGCAATCAGCCCCAGCATTTT

V gene: TRBV7-9
D gene: TRBD1
J gene: TRBJ2-5
CDR3 length: 13
clone size: NA
CDR3 protein: CASSLVPGQGSFF
CDR3 DNA: TGTGCCAGCAGCTTAGTCCCGGGACAGGGGAGTTTCTTC

V gene: TRBV20-1
D gene: TRBD2
J gene: TRBJ2-3
CDR3 length: 17
clone size: NA
CDR3 protein: CSARDLRGAGGTDTQYF
CDR3 DNA: TGCAGTGCTAGAGATCTGCGGGGGGCAGGTGGCACAGATACGCAGTATTTT

V gene: TRBV9
D gene: TRBD2
J gene: TRBJ2-7
CDR3 length: 17
clone size: NA
CDR3 protein: CASSVGPASGATYEQYF
CDR3 DNA: TGTGCCAGCAGCGTAGGACCTGCTAGCGGGGCCACCTACGAGCAGTACTTC

V gene: TRBV9
D gene: TRBD2
J gene: TRBJ2-1
CDR3 length: 15
clone size: NA
CDR3 protein: CASSEASGGYNEQFF
CDR3 DNA: TGTGCCAGCAGCGAGGCGTCGGGGGGTTACAATGAGCAGTTCTTC

V gene: TRBV19
D gene: NA
J gene: TRBJ2-5
CDR3 length: 14
clone size: NA
CDR3 protein: CASSIQMYQETQYF
CDR3 DNA: TGTGCCAGTAGTATCCAGATGTACCAAGAGACCCAGTACTTC

V gene: TRBV30
D gene: TRBD1
J gene: TRBJ2-2
CDR3 length: 13
clone size: few
CDR3 protein: CAWTGGGTGELFF
CDR3 DNA: TGTGCCTGGACAGGGGGCGGCACCGGGGAGCTGTTTTTT